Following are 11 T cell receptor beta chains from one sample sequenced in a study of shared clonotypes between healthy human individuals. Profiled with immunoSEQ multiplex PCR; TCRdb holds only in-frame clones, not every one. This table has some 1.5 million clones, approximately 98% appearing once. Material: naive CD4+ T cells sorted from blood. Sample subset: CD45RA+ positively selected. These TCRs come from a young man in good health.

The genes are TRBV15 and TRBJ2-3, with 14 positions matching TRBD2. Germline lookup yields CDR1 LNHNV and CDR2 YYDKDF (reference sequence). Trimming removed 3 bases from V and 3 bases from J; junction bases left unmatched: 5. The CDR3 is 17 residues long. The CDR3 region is CATSRGTSGSPTDTQYF. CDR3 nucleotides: TGTGCCACCAGCAGGGGGACTAGCGGGAGTCCTACAGATACGCAGTATTTT.

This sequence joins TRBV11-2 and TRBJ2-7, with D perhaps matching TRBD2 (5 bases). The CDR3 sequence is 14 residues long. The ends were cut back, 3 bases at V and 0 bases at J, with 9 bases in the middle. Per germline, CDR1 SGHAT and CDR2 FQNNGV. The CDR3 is CASSFGGASYEQYF. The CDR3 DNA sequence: TGTGCCAGCAGCTTCGGAGGAGCCTCCTACGAGCAGTACTTC.

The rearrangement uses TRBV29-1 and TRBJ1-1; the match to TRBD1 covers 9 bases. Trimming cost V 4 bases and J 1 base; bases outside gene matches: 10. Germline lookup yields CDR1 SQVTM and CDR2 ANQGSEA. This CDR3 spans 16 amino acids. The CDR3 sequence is CSVGFGPGQGNTEAFF. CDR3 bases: TGCAGCGTTGGTTTCGGGCCGGGACAGGGGAACACTGAAGCTTTCTTT.

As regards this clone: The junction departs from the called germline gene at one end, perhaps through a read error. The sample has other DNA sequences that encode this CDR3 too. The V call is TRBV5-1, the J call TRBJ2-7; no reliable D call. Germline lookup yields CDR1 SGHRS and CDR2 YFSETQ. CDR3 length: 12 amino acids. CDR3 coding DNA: TGCGCCAGCAGTTTGGTAGGGTACGAGCAGTACTTC. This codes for CASSLVGYEQYF.

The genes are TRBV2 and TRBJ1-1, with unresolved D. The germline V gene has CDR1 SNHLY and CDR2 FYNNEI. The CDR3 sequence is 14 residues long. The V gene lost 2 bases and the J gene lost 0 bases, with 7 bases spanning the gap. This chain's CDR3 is CASSERFMNTEAFF. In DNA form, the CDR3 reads TGTGCCAGCAGTGAAAGGTTCATGAACACTGAAGCTTTCTTT.

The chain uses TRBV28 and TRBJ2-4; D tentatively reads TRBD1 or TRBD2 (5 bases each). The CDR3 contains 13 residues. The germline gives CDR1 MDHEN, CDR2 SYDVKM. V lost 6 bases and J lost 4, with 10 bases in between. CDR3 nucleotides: TGTGCCAGCAGCGGGACGTATAAAAACATTCAGTACTTC. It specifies CASSGTYKNIQYF.

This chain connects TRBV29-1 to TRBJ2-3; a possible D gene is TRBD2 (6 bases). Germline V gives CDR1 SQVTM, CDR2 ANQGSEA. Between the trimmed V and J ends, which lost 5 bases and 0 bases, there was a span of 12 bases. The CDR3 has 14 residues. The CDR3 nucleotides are TGCAGCGTTTATACTAGCCGAAGCACAGATACGCAGTATTTT. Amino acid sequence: CSVYTSRSTDTQYF.

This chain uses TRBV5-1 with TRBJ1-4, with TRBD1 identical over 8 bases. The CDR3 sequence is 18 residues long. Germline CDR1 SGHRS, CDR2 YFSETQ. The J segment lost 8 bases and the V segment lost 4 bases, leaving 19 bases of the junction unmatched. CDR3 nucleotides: TGCGCCAGCAGCCCCGGGACAGGAATGCATAACCCCCCAGAAAAACTGTTTTTT. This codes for CASSPGTGMHNPPEKLFF. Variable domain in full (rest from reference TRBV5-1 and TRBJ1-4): KAGVTQTPRYLIKTRGQQVTLSCSPISGHRSVSWYQQTPGQGLQFLFEYFSETQRNKGNFPGRFSGRQFSNSRSEMNVSTLELGDSALYLCASSPGTGMHNPPEKLFFGSGTQLSVL.

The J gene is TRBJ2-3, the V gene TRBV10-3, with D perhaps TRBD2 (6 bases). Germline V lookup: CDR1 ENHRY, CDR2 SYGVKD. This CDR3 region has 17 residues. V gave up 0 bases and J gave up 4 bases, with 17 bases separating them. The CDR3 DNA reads TGTGCCATCAGTGAGTCGATACGGATGGGAGGTTCAGATACGCAGTATTTT. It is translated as CAISESIRMGGSDTQYF.

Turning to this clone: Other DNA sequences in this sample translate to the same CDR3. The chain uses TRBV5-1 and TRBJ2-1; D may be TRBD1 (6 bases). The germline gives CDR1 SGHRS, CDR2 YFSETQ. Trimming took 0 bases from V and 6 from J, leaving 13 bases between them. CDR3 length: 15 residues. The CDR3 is CASSLVQGAGNEQFF. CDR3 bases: TGCGCCAGCAGCTTGGTACAGGGCGCGGGCAATGAGCAGTTCTTC.

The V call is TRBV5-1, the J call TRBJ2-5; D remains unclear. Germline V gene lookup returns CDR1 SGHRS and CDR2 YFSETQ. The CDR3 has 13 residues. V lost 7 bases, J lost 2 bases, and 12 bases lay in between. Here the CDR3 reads CASRGIGQETQYF. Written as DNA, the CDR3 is TGCGCCAGCCGTGGGATTGGGCAAGAGACCCAGTACTTC.